These 2 T cell receptor beta chains share one sample of origin, sequenced in a study of T-cell reconstitution after alpha-beta-depleted transplantation in children. Unique molecular identifiers were incorporated when the TCRbeta library was constructed. TCRdb used MiXCR to reprocess the PCR reads, holding one entry per CDR3 protein. The table shows 500,000 to 600,000 distinct CDR3 sequences, with more than 20% occurring only once. The source was PBMCs, collected before TCRalphabeta/CD19-depleted stem cell transplant. The receptors were sampled from a boy in the first two years of life with Wiskott-Aldrich syndrome, due to receive a stem cell transplant.

The chain links TRBV5-1 to TRBJ2-7; D is unclear. Germline V gene data show CDR1 as SGHRS and CDR2 as YFSETQ. Trimming left V 1 base short and J 4 bases short, with 12 bases between. CDR3 length equals 14 residues. The CDR3 region has the DNA TGCGCCAGCAGCTTGAGGCCTAGTCGATACGAGCAGTACTTC. Its protein is CASSLRPSRYEQYF. The whole variable domain, filled in from reference TRBV5-1 and TRBJ2-7, reads KAGVTQTPRYLIKTRGQQVTLSCSPISGHRSVSWYQQTPGQGLQFLFEYFSETQRNKGNFPGRFSGRQFSNSRSEMNVSTLELGDSALYLCASSLRPSRYEQYFGPGTRLTVT.

V and J are TRBV4-2 and TRBJ2-2; no reliable D call. The CDR3 runs to 14 residues. Trimming took 8 bases from V and 1 from J, leaving 11 bases between them. Per the germline V gene, CDR1 is LGHNA and CDR2 is YNFKEQ. The CDR3 DNA follows: TGTGCCAGCGGGAAAACTGGGAACACCGGGGAGCTGTTTTTT. This gives the protein CASGKTGNTGELFF.